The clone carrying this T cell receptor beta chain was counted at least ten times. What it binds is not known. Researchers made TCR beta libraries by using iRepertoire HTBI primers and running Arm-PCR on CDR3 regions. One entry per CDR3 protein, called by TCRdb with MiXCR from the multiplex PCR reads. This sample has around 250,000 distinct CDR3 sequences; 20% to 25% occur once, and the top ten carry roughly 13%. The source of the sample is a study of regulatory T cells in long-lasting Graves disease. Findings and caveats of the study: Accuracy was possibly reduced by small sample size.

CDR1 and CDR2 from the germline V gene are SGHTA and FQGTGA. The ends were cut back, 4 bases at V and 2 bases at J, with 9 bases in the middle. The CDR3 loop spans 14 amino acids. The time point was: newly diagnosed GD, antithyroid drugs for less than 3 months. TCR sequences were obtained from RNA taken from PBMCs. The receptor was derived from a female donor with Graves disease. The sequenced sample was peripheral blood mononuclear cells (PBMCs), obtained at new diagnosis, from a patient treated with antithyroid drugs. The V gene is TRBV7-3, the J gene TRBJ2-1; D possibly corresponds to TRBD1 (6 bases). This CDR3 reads CASSSTGTYNEQFF. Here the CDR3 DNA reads TGTGCCAGCAGCTCCACAGGGACCTACAATGAGCAGTTCTTC. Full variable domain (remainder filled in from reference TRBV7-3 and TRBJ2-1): GAGVSQTPSNKVTEKGKYVELRCDPISGHTALYWYRQSLGQGPEFLIYFQGTGAADDSGLPNDRFFAVRPEGSVSTLKIQRTERGDSAVYLCASSSTGTYNEQFFGPGTRLTVL.